This T cell receptor beta chain was recorded in a study of radiotherapy plus CTLA-4 blockade in lung cancer. Worth noting for this clone: Its antigen is unknown.

Produced via immunoSEQ multiplex PCR; TCRdb's table is partial and in-frame only. The sample gives roughly 120,000 clones, 78% of which show up once; approximately 5% is in the top ten. Study outcomes and limitations: An expansion of tumor-derived TCR clones occurred in blood after radiotherapy plus ipilimumab. Reported findings show early blood T cell clone dynamics, with interferon-beta, best predicted response.

Enrolled patients, whose metastatic non-small-cell lung cancer was chemo-refractory, received focal radiation plus CTLA-4 blockade with ipilimumab. Germline CDR1 is LNHDA and CDR2 is SQIVND (reference sequence). This CDR3 comprises 13 residues. Trimming took 6 bases from V and 7 from J, leaving 13 bases between them. Sequenced material: peripheral blood, taken from a patient treated with radiotherapy plus ipilimumab. The receptor comes from a human donor with non-small cell lung cancer who had a partial response to radiotherapy plus ipilimumab. The chain recombines TRBV19 with TRBJ2-1; no firm D call. CDR3 loop: CASRANKRNEQFF. The CDR3 region has the DNA TGTGCCAGTAGAGCCAATAAGAGGAATGAGCAGTTCTTC.